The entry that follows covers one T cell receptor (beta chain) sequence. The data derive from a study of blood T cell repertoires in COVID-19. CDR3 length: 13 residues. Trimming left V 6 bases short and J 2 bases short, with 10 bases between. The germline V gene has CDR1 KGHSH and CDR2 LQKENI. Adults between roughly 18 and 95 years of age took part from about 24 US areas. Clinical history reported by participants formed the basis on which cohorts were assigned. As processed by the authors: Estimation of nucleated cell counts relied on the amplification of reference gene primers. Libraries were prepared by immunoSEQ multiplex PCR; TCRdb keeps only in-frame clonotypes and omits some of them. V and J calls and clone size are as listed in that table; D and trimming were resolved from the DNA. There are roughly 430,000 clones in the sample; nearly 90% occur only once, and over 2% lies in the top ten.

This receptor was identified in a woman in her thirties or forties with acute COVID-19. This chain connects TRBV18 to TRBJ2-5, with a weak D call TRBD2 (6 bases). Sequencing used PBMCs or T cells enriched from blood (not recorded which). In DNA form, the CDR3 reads TGTGCCAGCTCTCTAGCGCGGCAAGAGACCCAGTACTTC. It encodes CASSLARQETQYF. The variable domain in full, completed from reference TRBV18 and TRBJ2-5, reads NAGVMQNPRHLVRRRGQEARLRCSPMKGHSHVYWYRQLPEEGLKFMVYLQKENIIDESGMPKERFSAEFPKEGPSILRIQQVVRGDSAAYFCASSLARQETQYFGPGTRLLVL.